The clone carrying this T cell receptor (beta chain) was observed a single time. This record belongs to a study of T cell changes during pregnancy in multiple sclerosis. TCRdb keeps only in-frame clones here, not all; method: immunoSEQ multiplex PCR. The sample lists 90,000 to 130,000 clones, more than 85% occurring once. Germline V gene lookup returns CDR1 MNHEY and CDR2 SMNVEV (reference sequence). This CDR3 contains 14 residues. Losses at the gene ends were 6 bases for V and 6 bases for J; bases not matched to a gene: 4. The sequence came from a female donor with multiple sclerosis, enrolled in a pregnancy study. The rearrangement links TRBV27 to TRBJ2-3; TRBD1 agrees at 12 bases. The starting material was peripheral blood, obtained in the third trimester of pregnancy. The CDR3 sequence: CASSQGQGADTQYF. The DNA for the CDR3 is TGTGCCAGCAGCCAGGGACAGGGGGCGGATACGCAGTATTTT.